The rows below give T cell receptor beta chains drawn from one sample of a study of blood T cells in healthy people across ages. TCRdb re-called the 5' RACE reads with MiXCR, one entry per CDR3 protein. The table records about 900,000 distinct CDR3 sequences, roughly 60% of them present only once. Sequencing used blood. These receptors all come from a man aged 25-45 years in good health. Both conserved end residues are part of each CDR3. Each record gives: CDR3 protein, CDR3 DNA, V gene, clone size, D gene, J gene. The D gene is left open where the match is weak. Some rows mark clone size as missing; the rest say once, few, many or name a class of expanded clone.

CDR3aa: CSARTSGSTDTQYF
CDR3nt: TGCAGTGCGCGGACTAGCGGGTCTACAGATACGCAGTATTTT
v_gene: TRBV20-1
abundance: few
d_gene: TRBD2
j_gene: TRBJ2-3

CDR3aa: CASSSGATGHTGELFF
CDR3nt: TGTGCCAGCAGCTCGGGAGCGACAGGTCACACCGGGGAGCTGTTTTTT
v_gene: TRBV7-2
abundance: NA
d_gene: NA
j_gene: TRBJ2-2

CDR3aa: CSASPAGEGAPQYF
CDR3nt: TGCAGTGCTAGCCCCGCCGGGGAAGGGGCTCCTCAGTACTTC
v_gene: TRBV20-1
abundance: NA
d_gene: NA
j_gene: TRBJ2-5

CDR3aa: CASSLEERGAHEQFF
CDR3nt: TGCGCCAGCAGCTTGGAGGAGCGGGGGGCCCATGAGCAGTTCTTC
v_gene: TRBV5-1
abundance: NA
d_gene: TRBD2
j_gene: TRBJ2-1

CDR3aa: CASSLNWGTLHF
CDR3nt: TGTGCCAGCAGCTTAAATTGGGGGACCCTCCACTTT
v_gene: TRBV7-2
abundance: few
d_gene: NA
j_gene: TRBJ1-6

CDR3aa: CASSSTGGVGQTFRGNEQYF
CDR3nt: TGTGCCAGCAGCTCCACGGGAGGGGTGGGACAGACTTTCCGAGGGAACGAGCAGTACTTC
v_gene: TRBV7-9
abundance: NA
d_gene: NA
j_gene: TRBJ2-7

CDR3aa: CSASQGDRISGKLFF
CDR3nt: TGCAGTGCTTCACAAGGGGACAGGATAAGTGGAAAACTGTTTTTT
v_gene: TRBV20-1
abundance: NA
d_gene: TRBD1
j_gene: TRBJ1-4

CDR3aa: CASSYSGTGGPYEQYF
CDR3nt: TGTGCCAGCAGTTACTCGGGGACAGGGGGCCCCTACGAGCAGTACTTC
v_gene: TRBV6-5
abundance: NA
d_gene: TRBD1
j_gene: TRBJ2-7

CDR3aa: CASGGADSNQPQHF
CDR3nt: TGTGCCAGCGGGGGGGCAGACAGCAATCAGCCCCAGCATTTT
v_gene: TRBV7-2
abundance: NA
d_gene: NA
j_gene: TRBJ1-5

CDR3aa: CAPDTFPSTDTQYF
CDR3nt: TGTGCCCCCGACACCTTTCCTAGCACAGATACGCAGTATTTT
v_gene: TRBV28
abundance: NA
d_gene: NA
j_gene: TRBJ2-3

CDR3aa: CASSLQGSSGYTF
CDR3nt: TGTGCCAGCAGCTTACAGGGTTCGAGCGGCTACACCTTC
v_gene: TRBV5-5
abundance: NA
d_gene: NA
j_gene: TRBJ1-2

CDR3aa: CASRIKGSYSPLHF
CDR3nt: TGTGCCAGCAGGATTAAGGGAAGTTATTCACCCCTCCACTTT
v_gene: TRBV6-2/TRBV6-3
abundance: NA
d_gene: NA
j_gene: TRBJ1-6

CDR3aa: CASSGGMDNSPLHF
CDR3nt: TGCGCCAGCAGCGGGGGGATGGACAATTCACCCCTCCACTTT
v_gene: TRBV5-1
abundance: few
d_gene: NA
j_gene: TRBJ1-6

CDR3aa: CASSQGDSGTGYNEQFF
CDR3nt: TGTGCCAGCAGCCAGGGGGATTCCGGGACAGGGTACAATGAGCAGTTCTTC
v_gene: TRBV4-2
abundance: NA
d_gene: TRBD1
j_gene: TRBJ2-1

CDR3aa: CSVYGGAGPTYNEQFF
CDR3nt: TGCAGCGTTTATGGCGGGGCAGGGCCCACCTACAATGAGCAGTTCTTC
v_gene: TRBV29-1
abundance: NA
d_gene: NA
j_gene: TRBJ2-1

CDR3aa: CSAVPGANVLTF
CDR3nt: TGCAGTGCCGTCCCTGGGGCCAACGTCCTGACTTTC
v_gene: TRBV20-1
abundance: few
d_gene: NA
j_gene: TRBJ2-6

CDR3aa: CASSWDRVRQSQHF
CDR3nt: TGTGCCAGCAGCTGGGACAGGGTGAGACAGTCCCAGCATTTT
v_gene: TRBV6-6
abundance: NA
d_gene: TRBD1
j_gene: TRBJ1-5

CDR3aa: CASSQTGGLYEQYF
CDR3nt: TGCGCCAGCAGCCAAACCGGGGGCCTCTACGAGCAGTACTTC
v_gene: TRBV4-3
abundance: NA
d_gene: NA
j_gene: TRBJ2-7

CDR3aa: CASSQDPSGADTQYF
CDR3nt: TGTGCCAGCAGCCAAGATCCCTCGGGAGCAGATACGCAGTATTTT
v_gene: TRBV4-2
abundance: NA
d_gene: NA
j_gene: TRBJ2-3

CDR3aa: CASRPSSGGGPIHEQFF
CDR3nt: TGTGCCAGCAGGCCGTCTAGCGGGGGGGGCCCGATACATGAGCAGTTCTTC
v_gene: TRBV6-1
abundance: NA
d_gene: TRBD2
j_gene: TRBJ2-1

CDR3aa: CSAAGGPAYEQYF
CDR3nt: TGCAGTGCAGCAGGGGGCCCAGCCTACGAGCAGTACTTC
v_gene: TRBV20-1
abundance: few
d_gene: TRBD1
j_gene: TRBJ2-7

CDR3aa: CATSRDRGYGYTF
CDR3nt: TGTGCCACCAGCAGAGACAGGGGCTATGGCTACACCTTC
v_gene: TRBV15
abundance: few
d_gene: NA
j_gene: TRBJ1-2

CDR3aa: CASSVGLAGGHEQYF
CDR3nt: TGTGCCAGCAGCGTAGGACTAGCGGGGGGGCATGAGCAGTACTTC
v_gene: TRBV9
abundance: NA
d_gene: TRBD2
j_gene: TRBJ2-5

CDR3aa: CATSRVLGDEQYF
CDR3nt: TGTGCCACCAGCAGAGTCTTGGGAGACGAGCAGTACTTC
v_gene: TRBV15
abundance: NA
d_gene: NA
j_gene: TRBJ2-7

CDR3aa: CSADWTGGDSPLHF
CDR3nt: TGCAGTGCAGATTGGACAGGGGGCGATTCACCCCTCCACTTT
v_gene: TRBV20-1
abundance: once
d_gene: TRBD1
j_gene: TRBJ1-6

CDR3aa: CASSGYRGRGYTF
CDR3nt: TGTGCCAGCAGTGGTTACAGGGGCAGAGGCTACACCTTC
v_gene: TRBV12-3/TRBV12-4
abundance: NA
d_gene: TRBD1
j_gene: TRBJ1-2

CDR3aa: CASSRPGQGLPGYNEQFF
CDR3nt: TGTGCCAGCAGCCGCCCGGGACAGGGGCTCCCGGGCTACAATGAGCAGTTCTTC
v_gene: TRBV3-1
abundance: NA
d_gene: TRBD1
j_gene: TRBJ2-1

CDR3aa: CASSSYLAQYF
CDR3nt: TGTGCCAGCAGCTCCTACTTGGCCCAGTACTTC
v_gene: TRBV7-9
abundance: NA
d_gene: NA
j_gene: TRBJ2-7